These 16 T cell receptor beta chains were all obtained from the same sample, sequenced in a study of shared clonotypes between healthy human individuals. Here immunoSEQ multiplex PCR was the method, and the copy in TCRdb shows in-frame clones only, minus some. This sample carries 2 million to 2.5 million clones, 85% to 95% of them seen once, and the ten largest clones take about 0.39%. The sequencing sample was made of naive CD4+ T cells from PBMCs. Subset specified: CD45RA+ positively selected. The receptors were gathered from a man aged 18 to 30 in good health. Some clones in this sample may be carry-over from other donors' samples.

This chain links TRBV5-6 with TRBJ2-1; D unclear. CDR3 length: 12 residues. Trimming shortened V by 3 bases and J by 6 bases, and 7 bases separated the two germline ends. The V gene's germline CDR1 is SGHDT and CDR2 YYEEEE. The CDR3 sequence is CASSSLVNEQFF. CDR3 bases: TGTGCCAGCAGCTCCCTAGTCAATGAGCAGTTCTTC.

This chain connects TRBV6-1 to TRBJ1-5; perhaps TRBD1 as D (5 bases). CDR3 size: 13 residues. The V end lost 6 bases, the J end lost 0 bases, and 6 bases lay between the germline ends. Germline CDR1 MNHNS, CDR2 SASEGT. The CDR3 DNA reads TGTGCCAGCAGCGGACATAGCAATCAGCCCCAGCATTTT. It codes for CASSGHSNQPQHF.

The J gene is TRBJ2-2, the V gene TRBV28; possibly TRBD1 for D (6 bases). Trimming shortened V by 1 base and J by 5 bases, and 8 bases separated the two germline ends. CDR3 length equals 14 residues. Germline CDR1 and CDR2: MDHEN and SYDVKM. As DNA, the CDR3 is TGTGCCAGCAGTTTATTGGGGGCGACCGGGGAGCTGTTTTTT. Translated, it gives CASSLLGATGELFF.

The chain couples TRBV11-2 to TRBJ2-3; the match to TRBD2 covers 9 bases. The CDR3 sequence is 16 residues long. Germline CDR1 reads SGHAT; CDR2 reads FQNNGV. V dropped 1 base and J dropped 1; count of bases not matched to a gene: 3. This CDR3 reads CASSLGGGRGTDTQYF. The CDR3 DNA follows: TGTGCCAGCAGCTTAGGTGGCGGGAGGGGCACAGATACGCAGTATTTT.

The chain has TRBV7-9 and TRBJ1-1; D possibly corresponds to TRBD1 (5 bases). The CDR3 has 17 residues. Trimming shortened V by 5 bases and J by 5 bases, and 24 bases separated the two germline ends. Germline V gene data show CDR1 as SEHNR and CDR2 as FQNEAQ (reference sequence). The chain's CDR3 is CASSPLGGARARTEAFF. The CDR3 DNA is TGTGCCAGCAGCCCCCTGGGTGGGGCCAGGGCGAGGACTGAAGCTTTCTTT.

This chain joins TRBV7-9 and TRBJ1-4; the D is unclear. This CDR3 region has 11 residues. Germline V gene sequence: CDR1 SEHNR, CDR2 FQNEAQ (reference sequence). V lost 5 bases, J lost 15 bases, and 13 bases lay in between. CDR3 sequence reads: CASSEEGSLFF. DNA for the CDR3: TGTGCCAGCAGCGAGGAGGGCAGCTTGTTTTTT.

V is TRBV13 and J is TRBJ1-1, with D unclear. From germline, CDR1 is PRHDT and CDR2 FYEKMQ (reference sequence). CDR3 length: 13 residues. Trimming removed 2 bases from V and 5 bases from J, with 9 bases in between. This CDR3 is CASSLQPFTEAFF. The DNA for the CDR3 is TGTGCCAGCAGCTTACAACCATTTACTGAAGCTTTCTTT.

The chain employs TRBV5-1 and TRBJ1-4; the match to TRBD1 covers 7 bases. V dropped 3 bases and J dropped 8; count of bases not matched to a gene: 22. This CDR3 contains 19 residues. Germline CDR1 and CDR2: SGHRS and YFSETQ. The CDR3 is CASSYGYGTEAAIGEKLFF. The CDR3 region has the DNA TGCGCCAGCAGCTACGGATATGGGACAGAGGCCGCTATAGGGGAAAAACTGTTTTTT.

This clone came up once. The rearrangement uses TRBV28 and TRBJ1-5; maybe TRBD1 (6 bases). CDR1 and CDR2 from the germline V gene are MDHEN and SYDVKM. Trimming took off 1 base at V and 4 bases at J, with 11 bases between the two ends. The CDR3 extends over 15 amino acids. The CDR3 DNA is TGTGCCAGCAGTTTATCAGGGGTCCTAAATCAGCCCCAGCATTTT. It encodes CASSLSGVLNQPQHF.

Only one count was recorded for this clone. V is TRBV5-4 and J is TRBJ2-1; possibly TRBD2 for D (6 bases). The germline V gene encodes CDR1 SGHNT and CDR2 YYREEE (reference sequence). V was trimmed by 0 bases and J by 1 base, leaving 11 bases between them. This CDR3 comprises 16 residues. The CDR3 DNA reads as TGTGCCAGCAGCTTGGCGGCCCGGGGGTCCTACAATGAGCAGTTCTTC. As protein: CASSLAARGSYNEQFF.

The chain uses TRBV5-1 and TRBJ2-2; tentative D call: TRBD1 (6 bases). This CDR3 is 15 amino acids long. The V end lost 1 base, the J end lost 2 bases, and 9 bases lay between the germline ends. Germline V lookup: CDR1 SGHRS, CDR2 YFSETQ. The CDR3 is CASSLRDTNTGELFF. Written as DNA, the CDR3 is TGCGCCAGCAGCTTGCGGGACACTAACACCGGGGAGCTGTTTTTT.

This clone was picked up one time. V gene TRBV5-8 combines with J gene TRBJ2-2, with D possibly being TRBD1 (5 bases). Trimming removed 4 bases at V and 4 bases at J, with 14 bases between. The length of the CDR3 is 15 residues. Germline V gene data show CDR1 as SGHTS and CDR2 as YDEGEE. This CDR3 reads CASSERGASTGELFF. CDR3 bases: TGTGCCAGCAGCGAACGTGGGGCAAGCACCGGGGAGCTGTTTTTT. The full variable domain, rest sourced from reference TRBV5-8 and TRBJ2-2, is EAGVTQSPTHLIKTRGQQATLRCSPISGHTSVYWYQQALGLGLQFLLWYDEGEERNRGNFPPRFSGRQFPNYSSELNVNALELEDSALYLCASSERGASTGELFFGEGSRLTVL.

This chain connects TRBV6-5 to TRBJ2-7; D is unresolved. Trimming took off 3 bases at V and 0 bases at J, with 9 bases between the two ends. Germline CDR1 reads MNHEY; CDR2 reads SVGAGI. The CDR3 consists of 14 residues. CDR3 nucleotides: TGTGCCAGCAGTTATAACACAGCCTCCTACGAGCAGTACTTC. This codes for CASSYNTASYEQYF.

The chain joins TRBV30 to TRBJ2-1, with 9 bases lining up with TRBD1. CDR1 and CDR2 from the germline V gene are GTSNPN and SVGIG (reference sequence). The CDR3 contains 15 residues. The V gene end was trimmed by 0 bases and the J gene end by 7 bases; junction bases not matched to a gene: 7. In nucleotides, the CDR3 is TGTGCCTGGAGTGTAGGGACAGGGCTTTTTAATGAGCAGTTCTTC. Protein product: CAWSVGTGLFNEQFF.

This sequence joins TRBV4-2 and TRBJ2-2, with D uncertain. Deletions cut 0 bases from V and 5 bases from J, with 13 bases between. The CDR3 consists of 16 residues. The V gene's germline CDR1 is LGHNA and CDR2 YNFKEQ. This CDR3 reads CASSQDYGRRTGELFF. The CDR3 nucleotides read TGTGCCAGCAGCCAAGATTATGGCAGAAGGACCGGGGAGCTGTTTTTT.

The chain employs TRBV5-6 and TRBJ2-3; the match to TRBD1 covers 8 bases. Germline V gives CDR1 SGHDT, CDR2 YYEEEE. With V trimmed by 4 bases and J by 0 bases, 4 bases remained unmatched. The CDR3 totals 15 residues. CDR3 in amino acids: CASSLWTGSTDTQYF. CDR3 DNA: TGTGCCAGCAGCCTGTGGACAGGGAGCACAGATACGCAGTATTTT.